These T cell receptor beta chains were read from a single sample in a study of PD-1 blockade in classical Hodgkin lymphoma. Libraries were prepared by immunoSEQ multiplex PCR; TCRdb keeps only in-frame clonotypes and omits some of them. The repertoire holds around 66,000 clones, with 80% to 90% as singletons. This material consisted of peripheral blood mononuclear cells (PBMCs), taken at baseline. The receptors stem from a human donor with classical Hodgkin lymphoma. The CDR3 runs from the conserved cysteine through the conserved F or W. D genes are given only for firm matches. The size field is filled for only some rows; it gives once, few, many or a size class.

v_call: TRBV19; clone_size: -; d_call: -; j_call: TRBJ1-1; cdr3_aa: CASSIRGVRGNTEAFF; cdr3_nt: TGTGCCAGTAGTATAAGGGGAGTGAGGGGGAACACTGAAGCTTTCTTT
v_call: TRBV13; clone_size: -; d_call: -; j_call: TRBJ1-4; cdr3_aa: CASSPHGPDEKLFF; cdr3_nt: TGTGCCAGCAGCCCCCACGGGCCTGATGAAAAACTGTTTTTT
v_call: TRBV25-1; clone_size: -; d_call: TRBD1; j_call: TRBJ2-1; cdr3_aa: CASSLPRTGGIYNEQFF; cdr3_nt: TGTGCCAGCAGTTTGCCCCGGACAGGGGGGATTTACAATGAGCAGTTCTTC
v_call: TRBV6-5; clone_size: -; d_call: -; j_call: TRBJ2-1; cdr3_aa: CASSSGVGEQFF; cdr3_nt: TGTGCCAGCAGTTCGGGAGTGGGTGAGCAGTTCTTC
v_call: TRBV4-1; clone_size: -; d_call: -; j_call: TRBJ2-1; cdr3_aa: CASKQVPIQGPGEQFF; cdr3_nt: TGCGCCAGCAAACAAGTTCCTATACAGGGCCCCGGGGAGCAGTTCTTC
v_call: TRBV2; clone_size: once; d_call: -; j_call: TRBJ1-5; cdr3_aa: CASSEWGGNQPQHF; cdr3_nt: TGTGCCAGCAGTGAATGGGGAGGCAATCAGCCCCAGCATTTT
v_call: TRBV15; clone_size: -; d_call: -; j_call: TRBJ1-5; cdr3_aa: CATSRVGGESQHF; cdr3_nt: TGTGCCACCAGCAGAGTTGGTGGTGAGTCCCAGCATTTT
v_call: TRBV25-1; clone_size: -; d_call: -; j_call: TRBJ1-1; cdr3_aa: CASRRGNTEAFF; cdr3_nt: TGTGCCAGCAGAAGAGGGAACACTGAAGCTTTCTTT
v_call: TRBV6-5; clone_size: -; d_call: TRBD2; j_call: TRBJ2-2; cdr3_aa: CASSPTSGITGELFF; cdr3_nt: TGTGCCAGCAGTCCGACTAGCGGGATCACCGGGGAGCTGTTTTTT
v_call: TRBV6-6; clone_size: -; d_call: TRBD1; j_call: TRBJ2-1; cdr3_aa: CASSYSVQGAGDEQFF; cdr3_nt: TGTGCCAGCAGTTACTCGGTTCAGGGGGCTGGGGATGAGCAGTTCTTC
v_call: TRBV15; clone_size: few; d_call: -; j_call: TRBJ1-5; cdr3_aa: CATSRDPGDQPQHF; cdr3_nt: TGTGCCACCAGCAGAGATCCAGGAGATCAGCCCCAGCATTTT
v_call: TRBV28; clone_size: once; d_call: -; j_call: TRBJ1-6; cdr3_aa: CASRALYGTLNSPLHF; cdr3_nt: TGTGCCAGCAGGGCTTTGTATGGGACTTTGAATTCACCCCTCCACTTT
v_call: TRBV5-6; clone_size: -; d_call: TRBD2; j_call: TRBJ2-7; cdr3_aa: CASSLRGSGGPEQYF; cdr3_nt: TGTGCCAGCAGCTTGAGGGGTAGCGGGGGGCCTGAGCAGTACTTC
v_call: TRBV18; clone_size: -; d_call: -; j_call: TRBJ1-1; cdr3_aa: CASSSREWDTEAFF; cdr3_nt: TGTGCCAGCTCATCGAGAGAGTGGGACACTGAAGCTTTCTTT
v_call: TRBV6-4; clone_size: -; d_call: -; j_call: TRBJ2-1; cdr3_aa: CASSDSSRRLGNNEQFF; cdr3_nt: TGTGCCAGCAGTGACTCGAGTCGCAGACTCGGTAACAATGAGCAGTTCTTC
v_call: TRBV7-6; clone_size: -; d_call: TRBD1; j_call: TRBJ2-3; cdr3_aa: CASSIGGQHTDTQYF; cdr3_nt: TGTGCCAGCAGCATAGGGGGACAGCACACAGATACGCAGTATTTT
v_call: TRBV5-4; clone_size: -; d_call: -; j_call: TRBJ2-3; cdr3_aa: CASSLALGDTDTQYF; cdr3_nt: TGTGCCAGCAGCTTGGCCTTAGGGGATACAGATACGCAGTATTTT
v_call: TRBV6-4; clone_size: -; d_call: -; j_call: TRBJ1-1; cdr3_aa: CASPFGGEAFF; cdr3_nt: TGTGCCTCACCATTTGGGGGTGAAGCTTTCTTT
v_call: TRBV9; clone_size: -; d_call: -; j_call: TRBJ2-5; cdr3_aa: CASSSGGGPRETQYF; cdr3_nt: TGTGCCAGCAGCTCTGGGGGGGGCCCTCGAGAGACCCAGTACTTC
v_call: TRBV4-2; clone_size: -; d_call: -; j_call: TRBJ2-1; cdr3_aa: CASSQDRGCNEQFF; cdr3_nt: TGTGCCAGCAGCCAAGATAGGGGTTGCAATGAGCAGTTCTTC
v_call: TRBV30; clone_size: -; d_call: -; j_call: TRBJ1-2; cdr3_aa: CAWGRTGANYGYTF; cdr3_nt: TGTGCCTGGGGCCGGACGGGAGCTAACTATGGCTACACCTTC
v_call: TRBV4-1; clone_size: large; d_call: -; j_call: TRBJ2-3; cdr3_aa: CASSREGQSTDTQYF; cdr3_nt: TGCGCCAGCAGCCGAGAAGGACAGTCCACAGATACGCAGTATTTT
v_call: TRBV16; clone_size: -; d_call: -; j_call: TRBJ2-1; cdr3_aa: CASSQSGYNEQFF; cdr3_nt: TGTGCCAGCAGCCAATCAGGGTACAATGAGCAGTTCTTC
v_call: TRBV7-8; clone_size: once; d_call: TRBD1; j_call: TRBJ1-5; cdr3_aa: CASRPGTGGSNQPQHF; cdr3_nt: TGTGCCAGCAGACCCGGGACAGGGGGTTCAAATCAGCCCCAGCATTTT
v_call: TRBV10-2; clone_size: -; d_call: -; j_call: TRBJ1-1; cdr3_aa: CASANWGLAFF; cdr3_nt: TGCGCCAGCGCTAATTGGGGGCTGGCTTTCTTT
v_call: TRBV7-2; clone_size: -; d_call: -; j_call: TRBJ1-1; cdr3_aa: CASSSLFLSTEAFF; cdr3_nt: TGTGCCAGCAGCTCCCTATTTTTGAGTACTGAAGCTTTCTTT
v_call: TRBV11-2; clone_size: -; d_call: TRBD1; j_call: TRBJ2-2; cdr3_aa: CASNTGGQGAGELFF; cdr3_nt: TGTGCCAGCAACACGGGGGGACAGGGTGCCGGGGAGCTGTTTTTT
v_call: TRBV5-1; clone_size: -; d_call: TRBD1; j_call: TRBJ2-5; cdr3_aa: CASSLVNRGTETQYF; cdr3_nt: TGCGCCAGCAGCTTGGTAAACAGGGGTACCGAGACCCAGTACTTC
v_call: TRBV14; clone_size: -; d_call: TRBD1; j_call: TRBJ1-1; cdr3_aa: CASSPRGRIGTEAFF; cdr3_nt: TGTGCCAGCAGCCCTAGGGGGCGGATTGGCACTGAAGCTTTCTTT
v_call: TRBV11-1; clone_size: -; d_call: -; j_call: TRBJ2-3; cdr3_aa: CASSLAAVDTQYF; cdr3_nt: TGTGCCAGCAGCTTAGCGGCGGTAGATACGCAGTATTTT